This T cell receptor beta chain was captured in a study of cytomegalovirus exposure and HLA in healthy donors. Clones were sequenced by immunoSEQ multiplex PCR, and TCRdb holds only the in-frame ones, with some missing. The sample holds some 110,000 clones, around nine tenths seen once. This clone has only one observation. The antigen is unknown. Study-wide results and limits: Using the classifier, cytomegalovirus status was reportedly diagnosed with high specificity and sensitivity. Subsequent analysis found a tendency for first-cohort TCR clusters to co-occur within the approximately 130 validation repertoires.

This TCR came from a man aged 18 to 29 in good health and CMV-seropositive. Sequenced input: PBMCs.

CDR3 in amino acids: CASSQKPTGLITEAFF. CDR3 nucleotide sequence: TGCGCCAGCAGCCAGAAACCGACAGGGTTGATCACTGAAGCTTTCTTT. The chain recombines TRBV5-1 with TRBJ1-1; 7 nucleotides align to TRBD1. Germline values: CDR1 SGHRS, CDR2 YFSETQ. The ends lost 4 bases at V and 4 bases at J; junction bases unmatched: 13. The CDR3 has 16 amino acids. The full variable domain, in which reference TRBV5-1 and TRBJ1-1 provide the parts outside the CDR3, is KAGVTQTPRYLIKTRGQQVTLSCSPISGHRSVSWYQQTPGQGLQFLFEYFSETQRNKGNFPGRFSGRQFSNSRSEMNVSTLELGDSALYLCASSQKPTGLITEAFFGQGTRLTVV.